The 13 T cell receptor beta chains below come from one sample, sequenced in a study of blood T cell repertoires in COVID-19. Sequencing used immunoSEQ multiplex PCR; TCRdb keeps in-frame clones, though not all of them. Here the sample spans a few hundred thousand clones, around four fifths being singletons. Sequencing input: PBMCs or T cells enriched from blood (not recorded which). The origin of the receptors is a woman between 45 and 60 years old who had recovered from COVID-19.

The CDR3 DNA follows: TGTGCCAGCAGTGTGGGACAGCAGCAGTTCTTC. Encoded protein: CASSVGQQQFF. The J gene is TRBJ2-1, the V gene TRBV25-1; 7 bases line up with TRBD1. This CDR3 has 11 amino acids. Unmatched junction bases numbered 2, after V lost 4 bases and J lost 11 bases. Germline CDR1 MGHDK, CDR2 SYGVNS. The full variable domain, its missing parts supplied by reference TRBV25-1 and TRBJ2-1, is EADIYQTPRYLVIGTGKKITLECSQTMGHDKMYWYQQDPGMELHLIHYSYGVNSTEKGDLSSESTVSRIRTEHFPLTLESARPSHTSQYLCASSVGQQQFFGPGTRLTVL.

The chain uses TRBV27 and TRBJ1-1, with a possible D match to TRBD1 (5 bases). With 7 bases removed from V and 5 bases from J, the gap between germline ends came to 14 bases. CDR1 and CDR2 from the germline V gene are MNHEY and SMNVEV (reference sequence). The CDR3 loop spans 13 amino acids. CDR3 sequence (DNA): TGTGCCAGCACATACGCGGGGGGGACTGAAGCTTTCTTT. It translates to CASTYAGGTEAFF.

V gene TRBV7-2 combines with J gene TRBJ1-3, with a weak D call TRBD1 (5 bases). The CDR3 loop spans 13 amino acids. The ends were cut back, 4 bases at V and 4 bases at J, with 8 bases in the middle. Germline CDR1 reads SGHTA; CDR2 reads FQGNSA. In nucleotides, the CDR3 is TGTGCCAGCAGCTCCTCAGGGGGAAACACCATATATTTT. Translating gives CASSSSGGNTIYF.

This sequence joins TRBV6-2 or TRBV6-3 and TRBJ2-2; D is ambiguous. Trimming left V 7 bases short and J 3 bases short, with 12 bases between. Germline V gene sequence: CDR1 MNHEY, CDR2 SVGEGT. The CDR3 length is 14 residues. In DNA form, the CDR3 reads TGTGCCAGCACCCCCCCCCGGGACACCGGGGAGCTGTTTTTT. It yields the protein CASTPPRDTGELFF.

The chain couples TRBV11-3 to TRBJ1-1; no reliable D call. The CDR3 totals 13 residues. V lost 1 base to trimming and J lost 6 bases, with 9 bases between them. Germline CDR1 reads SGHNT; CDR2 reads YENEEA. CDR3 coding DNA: TGTGCCAGCAGCTTAGGTGCGAAGCCTGAAGCTTTCTTT. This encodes CASSLGAKPEAFF.

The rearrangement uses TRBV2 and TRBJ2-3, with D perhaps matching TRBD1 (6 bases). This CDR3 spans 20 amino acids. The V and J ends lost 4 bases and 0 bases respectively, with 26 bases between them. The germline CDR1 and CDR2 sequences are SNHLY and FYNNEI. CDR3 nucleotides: TGTGCCAGCAGTGTATCAGGGGACCCCACCTCGACCCCTAGCACAGATACGCAGTATTTT. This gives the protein CASSVSGDPTSTPSTDTQYF.

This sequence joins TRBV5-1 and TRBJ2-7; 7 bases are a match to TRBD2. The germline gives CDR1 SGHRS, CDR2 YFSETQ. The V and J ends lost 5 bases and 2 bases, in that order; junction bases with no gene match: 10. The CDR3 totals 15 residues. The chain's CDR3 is CASSTTGTKTYEQYF. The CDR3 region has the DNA TGCGCCAGCAGTACAACCGGGACTAAGACCTACGAGCAGTACTTC.

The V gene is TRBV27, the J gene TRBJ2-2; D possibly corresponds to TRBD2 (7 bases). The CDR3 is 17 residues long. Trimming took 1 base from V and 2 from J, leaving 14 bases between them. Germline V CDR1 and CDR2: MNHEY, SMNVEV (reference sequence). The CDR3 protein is CASSLWVGGLNTGELFF. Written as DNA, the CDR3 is TGTGCCAGCAGTTTATGGGTGGGGGGGCTTAACACCGGGGAGCTGTTTTTT.

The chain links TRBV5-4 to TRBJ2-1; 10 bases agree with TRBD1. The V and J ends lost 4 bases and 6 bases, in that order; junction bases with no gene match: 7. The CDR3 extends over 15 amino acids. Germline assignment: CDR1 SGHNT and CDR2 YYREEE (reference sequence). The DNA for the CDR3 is TGTGCCAGCAGCAAACCGGGACAGGGGCTCAATGAGCAGTTCTTC. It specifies CASSKPGQGLNEQFF. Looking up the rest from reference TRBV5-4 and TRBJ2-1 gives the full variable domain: ETGVTQSPTHLIKTRGQQVTLRCSSQSGHNTVSWYQQALGQGPQFIFQYYREEENGRGNFPPRFSGLQFPNYSSELNVNALELDDSALYLCASSKPGQGLNEQFFGPGTRLTVL.

The CDR3 DNA sequence: TGTGCCAGCAGCTTAAATCAGGTCTCTGGAAACACCATATATTTT. Its translation is CASSLNQVSGNTIYF. The rearrangement uses TRBV11-3 and TRBJ1-3; unclear D gene. The germline V gene has CDR1 SGHNT and CDR2 YENEEA. The CDR3 consists of 15 residues. V was cut by 2 bases and J by 0 bases, with 8 bases left in between.

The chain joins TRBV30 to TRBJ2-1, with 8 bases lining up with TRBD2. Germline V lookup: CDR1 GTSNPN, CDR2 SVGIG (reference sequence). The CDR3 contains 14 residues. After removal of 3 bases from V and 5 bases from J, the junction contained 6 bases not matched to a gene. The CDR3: CAWSRGLGDNEQFF. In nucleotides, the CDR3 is TGTGCCTGGAGCCGGGGACTAGGAGACAATGAGCAGTTCTTC.

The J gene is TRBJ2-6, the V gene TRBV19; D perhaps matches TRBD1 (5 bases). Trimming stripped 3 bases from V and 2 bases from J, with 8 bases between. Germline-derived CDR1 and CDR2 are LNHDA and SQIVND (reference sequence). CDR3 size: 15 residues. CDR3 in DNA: TGTGCCAGTAGTATGGTGGGGCCTGGGGCCAACGTCCTGACTTTC. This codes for CASSMVGPGANVLTF.

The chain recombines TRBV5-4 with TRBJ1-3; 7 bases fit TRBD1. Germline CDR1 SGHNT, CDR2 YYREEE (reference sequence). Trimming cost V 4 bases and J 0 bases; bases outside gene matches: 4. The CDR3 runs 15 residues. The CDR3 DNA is TGTGCCAGCAGCCCAAGACAGGGCTCTGGAAACACCATATATTTT. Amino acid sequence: CASSPRQGSGNTIYF.